One and the same sample provided the 6 T cell receptor beta chains below, sequenced in a study of CD8 T cells in ankylosing spondylitis. TCRdb called the 5' RACE reads again in MiXCR, with one record for every CDR3 protein. The repertoire has a few hundred thousand distinct CDR3 sequences, about 24% of them found once; the top ten carry 0.5% to 0.65%. Sequences were obtained from blood, either unsorted or a sorted T cell fraction (not recorded which). The receptor source for this set is a male donor with ankylosing spondylitis or in good health (not recorded which).

This clonotype came up a few times. The CDR3 is CASSSIRRARSYEQYF. CDR3 nucleotide sequence: TGTGCCAGCAGCAGTATCAGGAGGGCGCGGTCCTACGAGCAGTACTTC. The V gene is TRBV11-2, the J gene TRBJ2-7; a possible D gene is TRBD2 (6 bases). The CDR3 has 16 amino acids. Between the trimmed V and J ends, which lost 5 bases and 1 base, there was a span of 18 bases. The germline V gene encodes CDR1 SGHAT and CDR2 FQNNGV.

The sample holds many counts of this clonotype. The chain couples TRBV29-1 to TRBJ2-3, with TRBD1 matching 11 bases. The trim removed 1 base at V and 5 bases at J, leaving 2 bases unmatched. This CDR3 region has 14 residues. Germline V gene data show CDR1 as SQVTM and CDR2 as ANQGSEA. The CDR3 loop reads CSVEGGQGVDTQYF. CDR3 in DNA: TGCAGCGTTGAAGGGGGACAGGGGGTAGATACGCAGTATTTT.

The sample holds many counts of this clonotype. V and J are TRBV20-1 and TRBJ2-7; D gene ambiguous. Trimming took 6 bases from V and 2 from J, leaving 8 bases between them. CDR1 DFQATT and CDR2 SNEGSKA come from the germline V gene (reference sequence). This CDR3 comprises 11 residues. The CDR3 region is CSAHGPYEQYF. As DNA, the CDR3 is TGCAGTGCCCACGGACCCTACGAGCAGTACTTC.

Ten or more counts support this clonotype. J is TRBJ1-2 and V is TRBV20-1, with 10 bases fitting TRBD1. With 2 bases clipped from V and 7 bases from J, the junction kept 4 bases outside the gene matches. This CDR3 is 13 amino acids long. Per the germline V gene, CDR1 is DFQATT and CDR2 is SNEGSKA (reference sequence). CDR3 sequence reads: CSARPGQGSGYTF. In nucleotides, the CDR3 is TGCAGTGCTAGACCGGGACAGGGGTCTGGCTACACCTTC.

This clonotype was seen many times. The chain uses TRBV12-3 or TRBV12-4 and TRBJ2-7; D gene ambiguous. The V and J ends lost 3 bases and 2 bases respectively, with 11 bases between them. This CDR3 is 14 amino acids long. The CDR3 is CASSFAGVPYEQYF. The DNA of the CDR3 is TGTGCCAGCAGTTTTGCAGGAGTACCCTACGAGCAGTACTTC.

This clonotype has at least ten counts. Written as DNA, the CDR3 is TGTGGGACCGGGGGGGACTATGGCTACACCTTC. It codes for CGTGGDYGYTF. V and J are TRBV7-9 and TRBJ1-2, with TRBD1 as a possible D gene (5 bases). This CDR3 is 11 amino acids long. Germline values: CDR1 SEHNR, CDR2 FQNEAQ (reference sequence). Full variable domain (remainder filled in from reference TRBV7-9 and TRBJ1-2): DTGVSQNPRHKITKRGQNVTFRCDPISEHNRLYWYRQTLGQGPEFLTYFQNEAQLEKSRLLSDRFSAERPKGSFSTLEIQRTEQGDSAMYLCGTGGDYGYTFGSGTRLTVV.